The clone carrying this T cell receptor beta chain has just one count. The antigen remains unidentified. V was pared by 1 base and J by 3 bases, with 20 bases between. The germline V gene encodes CDR1 MGHRA and CDR2 YSYEKL. The CDR3 spans 18 residues. The entry originates in a study of cytomegalovirus exposure and HLA in healthy donors. Overall study: In a later analysis, it was reported that the roughly 120 validation repertoires had been produced on the same platform as the roughly 650 repertoires belonging to the first cohort. Overall study results and limits: Altogether, 160 or so TCR beta chains were recorded as cytomegalovirus-associated. Most TCR sequences proved rare, with some public TCRs found in many donors. Specific recognition of CMV antigens was confirmed in vitro for three chains (all CMV-associated).

Assay used: immunoSEQ multiplex PCR; TCRdb lists only in-frame clones, some missing. The table includes 300,000 or so clones, nearly 90% detected once. This TCR was recovered from a man aged 25-45 years in good health and CMV-seronegative. The rearrangement joins TRBV4-1 to TRBJ2-3; D is perhaps TRBD1 (6 bases). Specimen: PBMCs. Here the CDR3 reads CASSQVGVAGEGTDTQYF. CDR3 sequence (DNA): TGCGCCAGCAGCCAAGTTGGGGTAGCAGGGGAAGGAACAGATACGCAGTATTTT.